The clone carrying this T cell receptor (beta chain) was observed many times. The data stem from a study of patients and donors after allogeneic stem cell transplantation. TCRdb independently ran MiXCR on the RT-PCR reads; one entry per CDR3 protein. This sample has tens of thousands of distinct CDR3 sequences, with just under 5% found just once. Trimming took off 1 base at V and 4 bases at J, with 11 bases between the two ends. This CDR3 has 14 residues. Germline V lookup: CDR1 SGHRS, CDR2 YFSETQ. This TCR came from a human donor who was either an allogeneic HSCT recipient or a stem cell or donor lymphocyte infusion donor (not recorded which). It is not recorded whose cells these are; they may come from a transplant donor. J is TRBJ2-5 and V is TRBV5-1, with D tentatively TRBD1 or TRBD2 (5 bases each). Sequenced material: blood, either unsorted or a sorted T cell fraction (not recorded which). This CDR3 is CASSLTGLPETQYF. In DNA, the CDR3 is TGCGCCAGCAGCTTGACGGGGCTCCCAGAGACCCAGTACTTC.